A selection of T cell receptor beta chains follows, all from one sample in a study of beta chain features in type 1 diabetes. Profiled with immunoSEQ multiplex PCR; TCRdb holds only in-frame clones, not every one. The table lists 130,000 to 150,000 clones, roughly 7.2% of them singletons, with approximately 1.5% in the top ten. Sequenced: central memory CD4+ T cells from blood. Receptor source: a woman aged 25 to 39 in good health. Each CDR3 is given with its conserved first and last residue. D genes are given only for firm matches. For some rows the clone size is stated as once, few or many, or as a class when expanded; others skip it.

>TRBV18|many|TRBJ2-1|TRBD2
CASSGTSGIDEQFF
TGTGCCAGCTCAGGGACTAGCGGGATCGACGAGCAGTTCTTC
>TRBV6-5|.|TRBJ2-1|TRBD2
CASSWGLAGAGKQFF
TGTGCCAGCAGTTGGGGACTAGCGGGGGCGGGGAAGCAGTTCTTC
>TRBV19|few|TRBJ2-7|.
CASQGRSYEQYF
TGTGCCAGCCAGGGGCGTTCCTACGAGCAGTACTTC
>TRBV7-2|few|TRBJ1-1|TRBD1
CASRQTGVATEAFF
TGTGCCAGCAGGCAGACAGGGGTAGCCACTGAAGCTTTCTTT
>TRBV28|.|TRBJ2-1|TRBD2
CATSGTRLREQFF
TGTGCCACCTCCGGGACTAGGTTACGGGAGCAGTTCTTC
>TRBV18|few|TRBJ2-7|.
CASSPKTGNVGEQYF
TGTGCCAGCTCACCAAAGACGGGAAATGTAGGCGAGCAGTACTTC
>TRBV6-6|.|TRBJ1-4|TRBD1
CASSYQTDRGKLFF
TGTGCCAGCAGTTACCAAACCGACAGGGGAAAACTGTTTTTT
>TRBV28|few|TRBJ1-3|.
CASSSVWGSGGNTIYF
TGTGCCAGCAGTTCGGTGTGGGGCTCGGGCGGAAACACCATATATTTT
>TRBV5-6|.|TRBJ2-5|TRBD1
CASETGQAGAQYF
TGTGCCAGCGAAACGGGACAGGCTGGGGCCCAGTACTTC
>TRBV30|.|TRBJ2-5|.
CAWTPGSEETQYF
TGTGCCTGGACCCCAGGCTCCGAAGAGACCCAGTACTTC
>TRBV28|.|TRBJ2-7|TRBD1
CASSPQGFRSEQYF
TGTGCCAGCTCTCCACAGGGGTTTAGAAGCGAGCAGTACTTC
>TRBV15|few|TRBJ2-6|.
CATMRSGANVLTF
TGTGCCACCATGAGGTCAGGGGCCAACGTCCTGACTTTC
>TRBV4-2|many|TRBJ2-1|.
CASSQEDTRPQFF
TGTGCCAGCAGCCAAGAGGACACCCGGCCGCAGTTCTTC
>TRBV5-6|.|TRBJ1-1|.
CASSLYGANMNTEAFF
TGTGCCAGCAGCTTGTATGGGGCAAACATGAACACTGAAGCTTTCTTT
>TRBV25-1|.|TRBJ1-5|TRBD1
CASRDSRGRGDQPQHF
TGTGCCAGCAGGGACTCCCGAGGCAGGGGGGATCAGCCCCAGCATTTT
>TRBV30|.|TRBJ2-2|.
CAWSAPAGELFF
TGTGCCTGGAGTGCCCCAGCCGGGGAGCTGTTTTTT
>TRBV2|few|TRBJ2-7|.
CASSRLAASYEQYF
TGTGCCAGCAGTCGTCTCGCGGCGTCCTACGAGCAGTACTTC
>TRBV30|.|TRBJ2-3|TRBD2
CAWKRGAQGSGRSNTQYF
TGTGCCTGGAAACGGGGGGCGCAAGGTAGCGGGAGGTCGAATACGCAGTATTTT
>TRBV30|few|TRBJ2-7|TRBD1
CAWGRQGPYEQYF
TGTGCCTGGGGCCGACAGGGCCCCTACGAGCAGTACTTC
>TRBV9|many|TRBJ2-3|TRBD2
CASTPGLAGAETDTQYF
TGTGCCAGCACCCCGGGACTAGCGGGAGCGGAGACAGATACGCAGTATTTT
>TRBV7-2|many|TRBJ1-2|TRBD1
CASSREGTGGLGYTF
TGTGCCAGCAGCAGAGAAGGGACAGGGGGCCTTGGCTACACCTTC
>TRBV25-1|.|TRBJ2-7|TRBD2
CASAAPSGRGSYEQYF
TGTGCCAGCGCCGCTCCTAGCGGGAGGGGCTCCTACGAGCAGTACTTC
>TRBV29-1|many|TRBJ2-7|TRBD2
CSVERWLAGPSYEQYF
TGCAGCGTTGAAAGGTGGCTAGCGGGACCATCCTACGAGCAGTACTTC
>TRBV6-5|.|TRBJ1-2|TRBD1
CASRPGQDIGYTF
TGTGCCAGCAGACCTGGACAGGATATAGGCTACACCTTC
>TRBV4-1|.|TRBJ2-1|TRBD2
CASSQGLAGDYNEQFF
TGCGCCAGCAGCCAGGGACTAGCGGGAGATTACAATGAGCAGTTCTTC
>TRBV7-8|few|TRBJ1-1|TRBD1
CASSLSQGATEAFF
TGTGCCAGCAGCTTATCACAGGGGGCCACTGAAGCTTTCTTT
>TRBV18|few|TRBJ2-7|TRBD1
CASSPGATGGYEQYF
TGTGCCAGCTCACCAGGCGCGACAGGGGGTTACGAGCAGTACTTC
>TRBV6-5|.|TRBJ2-1|TRBD2
CATRLAGVNEQFF
TGTGCCACCAGACTAGCGGGAGTAAATGAGCAGTTCTTC
>TRBV7-2|.|TRBJ1-1|.
CASSSQAGGNTEAFF
TGTGCCAGCAGCTCCCAAGCGGGTGGGAACACTGAAGCTTTCTTT
>TRBV6-1|few|TRBJ2-3|.
CASTRDFGTDTQYF
TGTGCCAGCACCCGGGATTTCGGCACAGATACGCAGTATTTT
>TRBV9|.|TRBJ2-1|TRBD2
CASSFQTGTSVNEQFF
TGTGCCAGCAGCTTCCAGACCGGGACTAGCGTCAATGAGCAGTTCTTC
>TRBV7-8|few|TRBJ1-2|.
CASSLARRVDYGYTF
TGTGCCAGCAGCTTAGCGCGCAGGGTGGACTATGGCTACACCTTC
>TRBV19|few|TRBJ2-1|.
CASKRAGGLEQFF
TGTGCCAGTAAGCGAGCCGGGGGGCTTGAGCAGTTCTTC
>TRBV27|.|TRBJ2-3|TRBD2
CASSVPGLAGTGAQYF
TGTGCCAGCAGTGTACCGGGACTAGCGGGAACAGGGGCGCAGTATTTT
>TRBV27|many|TRBJ2-4|.
CASSLRLQNIQYF
TGTGCCAGCAGTTTGAGGCTACAAAACATTCAGTACTTC
>TRBV15|.|TRBJ2-5|.
CATSTPLTGTGGTQYF
TGTGCCACCAGCACCCCCCTGACCGGGACTGGAGGGACCCAGTACTTC
>TRBV7-2|few|TRBJ1-1|.
CASSPQGDTEAFF
TGTGCCAGCAGCCCACAAGGGGACACTGAAGCTTTCTTT
>TRBV7-3|.|TRBJ2-3|.
CASSPDIGVSGTDTQYF
TGTGCCAGCAGCCCAGACATAGGCGTCTCAGGCACAGATACGCAGTATTTT
>TRBV7-9|many|TRBJ2-3|.
CASSSRLESTDTQYF
TGTGCCAGCAGCTCCCGACTGGAAAGCACAGATACGCAGTATTTT
>TRBV11-2|few|TRBJ2-3|TRBD1
CASSPGQAKATDTQYF
TGTGCCAGCAGCCCGGGACAGGCCAAAGCTACAGATACGCAGTATTTT
>TRBV28|few|TRBJ2-1|.
CASSHINNEQFF
TGTGCCAGCAGTCACATAAACAATGAGCAGTTCTTC
>TRBV10-3|.|TRBJ1-2|.
CASSYNKNYGYTF
TGTGCCAGCAGTTACAACAAGAACTATGGCTACACCTTC
>TRBV7-9|few|TRBJ2-6|.
CASSLAGGAGNSGANVLTF
TGTGCCAGCAGCTTAGCGGGTGGGGCGGGGAACTCTGGGGCCAACGTCCTGACTTTC
>TRBV5-1|.|TRBJ1-2|TRBD1
CASSPPGQGDGYTF
TGCGCCAGCAGCCCACCGGGACAGGGGGACGGCTACACCTTC
>TRBV6-6|.|TRBJ2-7|TRBD2
CASTYLAETYEQYF
TGTGCCAGCACTTACCTAGCGGAGACTTACGAGCAGTACTTC
>TRBV18|.|TRBJ2-7|TRBD2
CASSPGLAGLIKSYEQYF
TGTGCCAGCTCACCAGGACTAGCGGGACTGATTAAATCCTACGAGCAGTACTTC
>TRBV9|few|TRBJ1-4|TRBD1
CASSVAPGQGNEKLFF
TGTGCCAGCAGCGTAGCCCCAGGACAGGGCAATGAAAAACTGTTTTTT
>TRBV7-2|.|TRBJ1-2|TRBD1
CASSPSSRGNYGYTF
TGTGCCAGCAGCCCATCAAGCAGGGGGAACTATGGCTACACCTTC
>TRBV6-6|many|TRBJ2-1|TRBD2
CASSTLVAGAYNEQFF
TGTGCCAGCAGTACCCTGGTAGCGGGAGCTTACAATGAGCAGTTCTTC
>TRBV30|few|TRBJ2-3|TRBD1
CAWTGQGRVDTQYF
TGTGCCTGGACCGGACAGGGGCGGGTAGATACGCAGTATTTT